Each of the 24 T cell receptor beta chains below was sequenced from the same sample in a study of blood T cell repertoires in COVID-19. Libraries were prepared by immunoSEQ multiplex PCR; TCRdb keeps only in-frame clonotypes and omits some of them. Of about 200,000 clones in the sample, roughly 81% were seen once. Sequenced sample: peripheral blood. These receptors were taken from a woman aged 45-60 years with active or convalescent COVID-19.

This clone was seen only once. V and J are TRBV11-2 and TRBJ2-1; 13 bases are a match to TRBD2. V shed 5 bases, J shed 9 bases, and the junction held 7 bases outside the gene matches. There are 15 residues in the CDR3. Germline loops: CDR1 SGHAT, CDR2 FQNNGV. CDR3 sequence: CASSTTSGRAREQFF. The CDR3 DNA sequence: TGTGCCAGCAGCACCACTAGCGGGAGGGCCCGTGAGCAGTTCTTC.

The chain carries TRBV27 and TRBJ2-3, with a tentative D call TRBD1 (8 bases). Trimming pared 9 bases from V and 5 bases from J, leaving 15 bases between. Germline V gene sequence: CDR1 MNHEY, CDR2 SMNVEV (reference sequence). The CDR3 consists of 13 residues. The DNA for the CDR3 is TGTGCCAGTACAGGGGGGGCAGGAGATACGCAGTATTTT. Translation: CASTGGAGDTQYF.

This chain connects TRBV5-1 to TRBJ1-3, with D hard to call. The CDR3 extends over 14 amino acids. Germline V gene lookup returns CDR1 SGHRS and CDR2 YFSETQ. The V gene lost 0 bases and the J gene lost 0 bases, with 4 bases spanning the gap. In nucleotides, the CDR3 is TGCGCCAGCAGCTTGGGAGCCTCTGGAAACACCATATATTTT. Translated, it gives CASSLGASGNTIYF.

The gene calls are TRBV18 and TRBJ1-3; D gene unclear. CDR1 is KGHSH and CDR2 is LQKENI in the germline V gene. The CDR3 loop spans 17 amino acids. V shed 0 bases and J shed 2 bases, with 14 bases lying between them. The CDR3 DNA sequence: TGTGCCAGCTCACCACCGAACTACAAGAGCCCTGGAAACACCATATATTTT. Its protein product is CASSPPNYKSPGNTIYF.

This sequence joins TRBV19 and TRBJ1-2; D possibly corresponds to TRBD1 (5 bases). V was clipped by 5 bases and J by 3 bases, with 10 bases between them. This CDR3 is built from 13 residues. CDR1 LNHDA and CDR2 SQIVND come from the germline V gene (reference sequence). The CDR3 DNA is TGTGCCAGTAGTGACAGCGCACACTATGGCTACACCTTC. It encodes CASSDSAHYGYTF.

This clone was recorded only once. The chain employs TRBV2 and TRBJ2-3; TRBD1 matches 9 bases. Germline CDR1 reads SNHLY; CDR2 reads FYNNEI. The CDR3 extends over 16 amino acids. V trimming: 2 bases; J trimming: 4 bases; junction bases outside the gene matches: 7. The CDR3 sequence: CASSEMGQGNSDTQYF. The CDR3 DNA follows: TGTGCCAGCAGTGAAATGGGACAGGGAAATTCAGATACGCAGTATTTT. Drawing the rest from reference TRBV2 and TRBJ2-3, the complete variable domain is EPEVTQTPSHQVTQMGQEVILRCVPISNHLYFYWYRQILGQKVEFLVSFYNNEISEKSEIFDDQFSVERPDGSNFTLKIRSTKLEDSAMYFCASSEMGQGNSDTQYFGPGTRLTVL.

The chain joins TRBV2 to TRBJ2-7; 8 nucleotides align to TRBD1. J lost 5 bases, V lost 2 bases, and 8 bases had no gene match. CDR1 and CDR2 (germline): SNHLY, FYNNEI. The CDR3 is 15 residues long. CDR3 sequence reads: CASSEWSGGSNEQYF. The CDR3 DNA reads as TGTGCCAGCAGTGAATGGTCAGGGGGCAGTAACGAGCAGTACTTC.

This sequence joins TRBV19 and TRBJ2-1, with 10 nucleotides matching TRBD2. In germline, CDR1 is LNHDA, CDR2 SQIVND (reference sequence). The J segment lost 4 bases and the V segment lost 5 bases, leaving 2 bases of the junction unmatched. CDR3 size: 14 residues. The CDR3: CASSLSGGYNEQFF. The CDR3 DNA reads as TGTGCCAGTAGTCTTAGCGGGGGGTACAATGAGCAGTTCTTC.

This chain joins TRBV5-1 and TRBJ2-3; 10 bases are shared with TRBD2. This CDR3 contains 16 residues. Germline loops: CDR1 SGHRS, CDR2 YFSETQ. V trimming: 3 bases; J trimming: 4 bases; junction bases outside the gene matches: 8. The CDR3 sequence: CASSSASGGRADTQYF. The CDR3 DNA reads as TGCGCCAGCAGCTCGGCTAGCGGGGGACGTGCAGATACGCAGTATTTT.

The chain carries TRBV5-1 and TRBJ1-1, with 9 bases fitting TRBD1. Trimming removed 0 bases from V and 5 bases from J; junction bases left unmatched: 2. This CDR3 contains 14 residues. Germline V gives CDR1 SGHRS, CDR2 YFSETQ. The CDR3 nucleotides read TGCGCCAGCAGCTTGGACAGGGGGCGGACTGAAGCTTTCTTT. Amino acids: CASSLDRGRTEAFF.

This clone has a single count. The V call is TRBV2, the J call TRBJ2-7; D might be TRBD1 (6 bases). The germline gives CDR1 SNHLY, CDR2 FYNNEI. With 10 bases removed from V and 0 bases from J, the gap between germline ends came to 13 bases. This CDR3 has 13 amino acids. The CDR3 DNA follows: TGTGCCACAAGAAGGACAGCCTCCTACGAGCAGTACGTC. Encoded protein: CATRRTASYEQYV.

The chain is built from TRBV6-4 and TRBJ1-4, with 8 positions matching TRBD1. After removal of 11 bases from V and 0 bases from J, the junction contained 14 bases not matched to a gene. Germline CDR1 MRHNA, CDR2 SNTAGT. The CDR3 length is 17 residues. CDR3 bases: TGTGCCCCCAAATCAGGGGGCGGCGATGCAACTAATGAAAAACTGTTTTTT. As protein: CAPKSGGGDATNEKLFF.

The J gene is TRBJ2-1, the V gene TRBV19; TRBD2 matches 7 bases. This CDR3 is built from 16 residues. The germline V gene encodes CDR1 LNHDA and CDR2 SQIVND (reference sequence). V lost 9 bases to trimming and J lost 0 bases; unmatched junction nucleotides: 11. Here the CDR3 DNA reads TGTGCCAGCATACTCCGGGCGGGAGCCTCCTACAATGAGCAGTTCTTC. The encoded protein is CASILRAGASYNEQFF. Full variable domain (rest looked up from reference TRBV19 and TRBJ2-1): DGGITQSPKYLFRKEGQNVTLSCEQNLNHDAMYWYRQDPGQGLRLIYYSQIVNDFQKGDIAEGYSVSREKKESFPLTVTSAQKNPTAFYLCASILRAGASYNEQFFGPGTRLTVL.

The V call is TRBV5-4, the J call TRBJ1-6; 12 bases fit TRBD1. The CDR3 is 14 amino acids. CDR1 is SGHNT, CDR2 YYREEE, per germline (reference sequence). After removal of 2 bases from V and 14 bases from J, the junction contained 5 bases not matched to a gene. The CDR3 bases are TGTGCCAGCAGCTTCGGGACAGGGGGCATAACCCTCCACTTT. Its protein product is CASSFGTGGITLHF.

The rearrangement joins TRBV9 to TRBJ2-2; 11 bases match TRBD2. CDR1 is SGDLS, CDR2 YYNGEE, per germline. The CDR3 sequence is 16 residues long. V dropped 0 bases and J dropped 6; count of bases not matched to a gene: 4. In DNA form, the CDR3 reads TGTGCCAGCAGCGTAGCGCCTAGCGGGAGGTCCGGGGAGCTGTTTTTT. As protein: CASSVAPSGRSGELFF.

The V call is TRBV21-1, the J call TRBJ2-1; the table calls TRBD1, which could not be checked here. TRBV21-1 is noted as a pseudogene. This CDR3 is 16 amino acids long. CDR3 DNA: TGTGCCAGCAGCAAAGCGCGAGGGGGCGCTTACAATGAGCAGTTCTTC. It yields the protein CASSKARGGAYNEQFF.

The sample holds one count of this clone. The CDR3 bases are TGCGCCAGCAGCTTGACACAGGGATTGGGCGAGCAGTACTTC. Amino acids: CASSLTQGLGEQYF. The V and J genes are TRBV5-1 and TRBJ2-7; D perhaps matches TRBD1 (6 bases). Germline V gives CDR1 SGHRS, CDR2 YFSETQ. V was trimmed by 1 base and J by 6 bases, leaving 14 bases between them. This CDR3 spans 14 amino acids.

This CDR3 reads CASSFPRGPKTVEQYF. As DNA, the CDR3 is TGTGCCAGCAGCTTCCCCAGGGGCCCAAAAACCGTCGAGCAGTACTTC. The chain couples TRBV5-4 to TRBJ2-7, with D perhaps matching TRBD1 (6 bases). There are 16 residues in the CDR3. Trimming cost V 2 bases and J 6 bases, with 21 bases left between them. Germline V gene sequence: CDR1 SGHNT, CDR2 YYREEE (reference sequence).

This clone was counted only a few times. This sequence joins TRBV5-6 and TRBJ1-2; D may be TRBD1 (5 bases). The CDR3 is 14 residues long. Trimming shortened V by 4 bases and J by 6 bases, and 16 bases separated the two germline ends. Germline CDR1 is SGHDT and CDR2 is YYEEEE. CDR3 in amino acids: CASSRPQGIDGYTF. CDR3 sequence (DNA): TGTGCCAGCAGCCGACCGCAGGGAATAGATGGCTACACCTTC. The variable domain in full, with the rest retrieved from reference TRBV5-6 and TRBJ1-2, is DAGVTQSPTHLIKTRGQQVTLRCSPKSGHDTVSWYQQALGQGPQFIFQYYEEEERQRGNFPDRFSGHQFPNYSSELNVNALLLGDSALYLCASSRPQGIDGYTFGSGTRLTVV.

This chain connects TRBV20-1 to TRBJ1-3; possible D gene TRBD1, 5 bases. Per germline, CDR1 DFQATT and CDR2 SNEGSKA (reference sequence). Trimming took off 6 bases at V and 4 bases at J, with 7 bases between the two ends. The CDR3 runs 11 residues. The DNA of the CDR3 is TGCAGTGCGAGACAGGGAAACACCATATATTTT. It yields the protein CSARQGNTIYF.

This clone was detected once. The J gene is TRBJ1-6, the V gene TRBV14; 8 bases fit TRBD1. Trimming cost V 4 bases and J 9 bases; bases outside gene matches: 5. The CDR3 spans 14 residues. Per the germline V gene, CDR1 is SGHDN and CDR2 is FVKESK. The CDR3 reads CASSLGQGGSPLHF. The CDR3 coding sequence is TGTGCCAGCAGCCTAGGACAGGGCGGTTCACCCCTCCACTTT. The entire variable domain, with the rest obtained from reference TRBV14 and TRBJ1-6, is as follows: EAGVTQFPSHSVIEKGQTVTLRCDPISGHDNLYWYRRVMGKEIKFLLHFVKESKQDESGMPNNRFLAERTGGTYSTLKVQPAELEDSGVYFCASSLGQGGSPLHFGNGTRLTVT.

This chain links TRBV7-2 with TRBJ2-1; TRBD2 aligns across 13 bases. The CDR3 loop spans 14 amino acids. The trim removed 3 bases at V and 7 bases at J, leaving 0 bases unmatched. Germline CDR1 and CDR2: SGHTA and FQGNSA. The CDR3 region has the DNA TGTGCCAGCAGCTTGGGACTAGCGGGGAATGAGCAGTTCTTC. This codes for CASSLGLAGNEQFF. Full variable domain (missing parts from reference TRBV7-2 and TRBJ2-1): GAGVSQSPSNKVTEKGKDVELRCDPISGHTALYWYRQSLGQGLEFLIYFQGNSAPDKSGLPSDRFSAERTGGSVSTLTIQRTQQEDSAVYLCASSLGLAGNEQFFGPGTRLTVL.

Comment on this clone: Relative to the germline gene, one junction end is altered; a read error may explain this. V usage is TRBV18 and J usage is TRBJ2-7; 8 bases fit TRBD1. Germline loops: CDR1 KGHSH, CDR2 LQKENI. This CDR3 has 13 residues. The chain's CDR3 is CASSRTGSSEQYF. The CDR3 nucleotides are TGTGCCAGCTCGAGGACAGGGTCCTCCGAGCAGTACTTC.

This chain uses TRBV6-4 with TRBJ2-2; D is unclear. Per the germline V gene, CDR1 is MRHNA and CDR2 is SNTAGT. The V end lost 5 bases, the J end lost 0 bases, and 10 bases lay between the germline ends. CDR3 length equals 15 residues. The CDR3 nucleotides read TGTGCCAGCAGTTCTGGCGGAGCGAACACCGGGGAGCTGTTTTTT. As protein: CASSSGGANTGELFF.